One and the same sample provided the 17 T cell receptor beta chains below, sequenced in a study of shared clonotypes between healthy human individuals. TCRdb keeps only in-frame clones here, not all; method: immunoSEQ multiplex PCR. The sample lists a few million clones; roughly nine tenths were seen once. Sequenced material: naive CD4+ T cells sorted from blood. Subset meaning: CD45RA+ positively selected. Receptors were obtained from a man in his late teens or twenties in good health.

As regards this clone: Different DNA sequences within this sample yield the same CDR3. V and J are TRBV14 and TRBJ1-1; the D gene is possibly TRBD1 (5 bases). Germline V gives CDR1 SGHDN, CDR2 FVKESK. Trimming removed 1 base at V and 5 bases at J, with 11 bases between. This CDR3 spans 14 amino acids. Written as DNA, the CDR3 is TGTGCCAGCAGCCAAGTTGGGGGGGGAACTGAAGCTTTCTTT. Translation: CASSQVGGGTEAFF.

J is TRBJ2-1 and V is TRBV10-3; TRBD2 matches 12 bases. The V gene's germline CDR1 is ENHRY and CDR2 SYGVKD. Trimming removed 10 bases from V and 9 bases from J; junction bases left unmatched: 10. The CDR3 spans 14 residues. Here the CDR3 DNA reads TGTGCCACCGGGACTAGCGGGCCGCGCGGTGAGCAGTTCTTC. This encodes CATGTSGPRGEQFF.

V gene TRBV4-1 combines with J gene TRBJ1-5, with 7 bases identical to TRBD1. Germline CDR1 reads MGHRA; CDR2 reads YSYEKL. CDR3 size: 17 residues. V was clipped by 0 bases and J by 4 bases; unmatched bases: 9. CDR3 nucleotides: TGCGCCAGCAGCCAAGATAAGGGGGCGGCCGGGAATCAGCCCCAGCATTTT. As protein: CASSQDKGAAGNQPQHF.

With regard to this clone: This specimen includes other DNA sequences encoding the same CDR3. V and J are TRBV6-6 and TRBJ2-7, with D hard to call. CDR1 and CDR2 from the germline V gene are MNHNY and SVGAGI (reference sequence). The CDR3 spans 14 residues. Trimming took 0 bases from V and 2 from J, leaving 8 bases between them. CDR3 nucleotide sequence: TGTGCCAGCAGTTACTCGGCCGGTGCCTACGAGCAGTACTTC. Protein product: CASSYSAGAYEQYF.

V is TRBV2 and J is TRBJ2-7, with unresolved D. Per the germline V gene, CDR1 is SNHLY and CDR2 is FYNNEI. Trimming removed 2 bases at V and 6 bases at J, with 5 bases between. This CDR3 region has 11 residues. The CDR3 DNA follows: TGTGCCAGCAGTGAAAAGGTCGAGCAGTACTTC. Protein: CASSEKVEQYF.

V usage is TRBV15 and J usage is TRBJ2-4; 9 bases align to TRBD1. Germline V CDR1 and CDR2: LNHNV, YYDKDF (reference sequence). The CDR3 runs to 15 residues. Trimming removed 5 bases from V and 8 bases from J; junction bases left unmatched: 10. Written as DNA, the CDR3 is TGTGCCACCAGCTACCTGCCGGGACAGGGATACATTCAGTACTTC. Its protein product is CATSYLPGQGYIQYF.

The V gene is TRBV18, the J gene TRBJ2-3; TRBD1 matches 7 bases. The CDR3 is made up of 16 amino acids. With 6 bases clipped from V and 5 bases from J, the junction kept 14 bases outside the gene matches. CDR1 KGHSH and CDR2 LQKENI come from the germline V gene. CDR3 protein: CASSLGGFVPLDTQYF. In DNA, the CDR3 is TGTGCCAGCTCTCTAGGGGGCTTCGTCCCCCTAGATACGCAGTATTTT. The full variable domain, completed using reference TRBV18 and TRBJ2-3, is NAGVMQNPRHLVRRRGQEARLRCSPMKGHSHVYWYRQLPEEGLKFMVYLQKENIIDESGMPKERFSAEFPKEGPSILRIQQVVRGDSAAYFCASSLGGFVPLDTQYFGPGTRLTVL.

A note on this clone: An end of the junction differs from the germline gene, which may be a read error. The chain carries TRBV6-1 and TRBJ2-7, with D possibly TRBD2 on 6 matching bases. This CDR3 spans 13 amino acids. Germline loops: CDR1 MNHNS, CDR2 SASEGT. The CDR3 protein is CASSATWGGAVLF. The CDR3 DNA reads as TGTGCCAGCAGTGCCACCTGGGGCGGGGCGGTACTCTTC.

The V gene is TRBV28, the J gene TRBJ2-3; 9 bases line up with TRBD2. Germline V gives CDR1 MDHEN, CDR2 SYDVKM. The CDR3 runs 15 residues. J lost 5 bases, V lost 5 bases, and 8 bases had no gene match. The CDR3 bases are TGTGCCAGCAGTGGATCCGGGACTAGCCTAGATACGCAGTATTTT. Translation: CASSGSGTSLDTQYF.

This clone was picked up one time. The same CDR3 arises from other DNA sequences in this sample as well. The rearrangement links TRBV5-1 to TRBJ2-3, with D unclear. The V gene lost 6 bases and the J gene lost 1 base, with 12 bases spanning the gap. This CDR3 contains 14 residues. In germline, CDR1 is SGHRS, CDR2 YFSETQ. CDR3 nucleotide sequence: TGCGCCAGCACCCTGGCGGCGGGCACAGATACGCAGTATTTT. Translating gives CASTLAAGTDTQYF.

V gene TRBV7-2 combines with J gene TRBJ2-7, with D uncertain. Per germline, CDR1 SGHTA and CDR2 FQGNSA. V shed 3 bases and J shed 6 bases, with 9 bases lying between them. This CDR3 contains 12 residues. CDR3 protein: CASSFSRSEQYF. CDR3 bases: TGTGCCAGCAGCTTTTCCAGGAGCGAGCAGTACTTC. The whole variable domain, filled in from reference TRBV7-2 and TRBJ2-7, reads GAGVSQSPSNKVTEKGKDVELRCDPISGHTALYWYRQSLGQGLEFLIYFQGNSAPDKSGLPSDRFSAERTGGSVSTLTIQRTQQEDSAVYLCASSFSRSEQYFGPGTRLTVT.

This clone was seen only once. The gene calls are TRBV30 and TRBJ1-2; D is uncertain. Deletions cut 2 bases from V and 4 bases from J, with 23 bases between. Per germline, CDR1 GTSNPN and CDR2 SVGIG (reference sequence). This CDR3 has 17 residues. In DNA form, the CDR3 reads TGTGCCTGGAGTAGACGACGAGAGACGGGCTTGGTCTATGGCTACACCTTC. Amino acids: CAWSRRRETGLVYGYTF.

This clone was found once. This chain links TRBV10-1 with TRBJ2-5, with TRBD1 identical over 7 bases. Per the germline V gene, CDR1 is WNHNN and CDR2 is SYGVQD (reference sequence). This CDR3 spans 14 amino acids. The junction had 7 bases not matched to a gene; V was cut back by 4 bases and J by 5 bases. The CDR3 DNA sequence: TGCGCCAGCAGTGCTACAGGGGCTGGGGAGACCCAGTACTTC. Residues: CASSATGAGETQYF.

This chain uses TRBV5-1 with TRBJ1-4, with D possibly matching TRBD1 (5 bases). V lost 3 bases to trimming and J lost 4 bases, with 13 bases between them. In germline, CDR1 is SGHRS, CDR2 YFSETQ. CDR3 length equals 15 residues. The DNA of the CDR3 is TGCGCCAGCAGCTGGGAGGGGCCTCATAATGAAAAACTGTTTTTT. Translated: CASSWEGPHNEKLFF.

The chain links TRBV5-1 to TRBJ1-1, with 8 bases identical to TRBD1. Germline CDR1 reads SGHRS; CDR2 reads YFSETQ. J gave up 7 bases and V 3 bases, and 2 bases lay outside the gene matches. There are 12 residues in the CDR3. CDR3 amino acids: CASSYDRGEAFF. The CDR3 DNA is TGCGCCAGCAGCTATGACAGGGGTGAAGCTTTCTTT. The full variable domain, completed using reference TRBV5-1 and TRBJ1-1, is KAGVTQTPRYLIKTRGQQVTLSCSPISGHRSVSWYQQTPGQGLQFLFEYFSETQRNKGNFPGRFSGRQFSNSRSEMNVSTLELGDSALYLCASSYDRGEAFFGQGTRLTVV.

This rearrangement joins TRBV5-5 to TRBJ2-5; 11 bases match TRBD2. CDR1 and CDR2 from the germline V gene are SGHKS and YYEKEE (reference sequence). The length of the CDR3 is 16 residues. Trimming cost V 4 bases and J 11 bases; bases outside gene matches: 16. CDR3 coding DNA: TGTGCCAGCAGCAGGGGGACTAGCGGAGACTCCAAGGAGCAGTACTTC. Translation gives CASSRGTSGDSKEQYF.

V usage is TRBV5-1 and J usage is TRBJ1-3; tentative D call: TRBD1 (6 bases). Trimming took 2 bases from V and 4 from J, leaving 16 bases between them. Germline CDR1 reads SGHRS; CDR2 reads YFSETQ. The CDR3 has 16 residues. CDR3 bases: TGCGCCAGCAGCTTAGCCCTAACAGGGTACGGAAACACCATATATTTT. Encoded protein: CASSLALTGYGNTIYF.